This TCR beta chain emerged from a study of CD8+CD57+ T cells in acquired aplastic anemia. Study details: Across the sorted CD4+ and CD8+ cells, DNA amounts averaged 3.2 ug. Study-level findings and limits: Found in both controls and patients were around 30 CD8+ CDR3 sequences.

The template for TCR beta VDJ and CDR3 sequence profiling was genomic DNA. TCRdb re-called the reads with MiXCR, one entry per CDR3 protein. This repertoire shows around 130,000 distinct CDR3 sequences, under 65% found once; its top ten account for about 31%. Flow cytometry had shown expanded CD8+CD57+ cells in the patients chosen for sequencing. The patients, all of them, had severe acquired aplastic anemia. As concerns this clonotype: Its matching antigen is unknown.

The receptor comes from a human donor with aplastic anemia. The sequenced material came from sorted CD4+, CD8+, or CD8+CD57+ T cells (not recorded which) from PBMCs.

The CDR3 DNA reads as TGTGCCAGCAGTTTGGGAAGGAGGGATGAGCAGTTCTTC. This translates into CASSLGRRDEQFF. The chain has TRBV27 and TRBJ2-1; possibly TRBD2 for D (6 bases). V lost 3 bases, J lost 8 bases, and 11 bases lay in between. Germline CDR1 MNHEY, CDR2 SMNVEV (reference sequence). The CDR3 totals 13 residues.